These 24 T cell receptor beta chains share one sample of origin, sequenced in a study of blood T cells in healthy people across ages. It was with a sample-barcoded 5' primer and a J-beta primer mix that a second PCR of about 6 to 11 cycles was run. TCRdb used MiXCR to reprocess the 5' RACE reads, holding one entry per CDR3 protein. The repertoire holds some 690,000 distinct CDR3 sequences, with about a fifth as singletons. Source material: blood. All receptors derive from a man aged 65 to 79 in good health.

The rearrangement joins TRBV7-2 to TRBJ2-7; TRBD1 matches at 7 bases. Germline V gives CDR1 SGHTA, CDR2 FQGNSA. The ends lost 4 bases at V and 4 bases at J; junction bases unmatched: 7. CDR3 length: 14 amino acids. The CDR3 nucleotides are TGTGCCAGCAGCTACCTCGGGACAGAGTACGAGCAGTACTTC. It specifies CASSYLGTEYEQYF. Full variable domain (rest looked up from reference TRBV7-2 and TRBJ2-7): GAGVSQSPSNKVTEKGKDVELRCDPISGHTALYWYRQSLGQGLEFLIYFQGNSAPDKSGLPSDRFSAERTGGSVSTLTIQRTQQEDSAVYLCASSYLGTEYEQYFGPGTRLTVT.

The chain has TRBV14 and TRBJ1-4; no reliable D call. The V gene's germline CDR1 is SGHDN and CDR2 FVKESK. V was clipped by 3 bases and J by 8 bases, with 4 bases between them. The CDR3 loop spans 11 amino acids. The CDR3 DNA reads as TGTGCCAGCAGCCATTCGGAAAAACTGTTTTTT. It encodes CASSHSEKLFF.

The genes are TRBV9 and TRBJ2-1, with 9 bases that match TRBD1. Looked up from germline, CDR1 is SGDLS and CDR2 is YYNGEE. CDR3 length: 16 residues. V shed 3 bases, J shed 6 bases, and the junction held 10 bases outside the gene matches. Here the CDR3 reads CASSANPGQGSNEQFF. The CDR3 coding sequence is TGTGCCAGCAGCGCAAACCCGGGACAGGGATCCAATGAGCAGTTCTTC.

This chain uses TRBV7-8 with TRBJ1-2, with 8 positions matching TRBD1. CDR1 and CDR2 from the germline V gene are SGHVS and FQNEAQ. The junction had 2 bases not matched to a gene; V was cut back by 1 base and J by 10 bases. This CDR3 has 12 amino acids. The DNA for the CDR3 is TGTGCCAGCAGCTTAGAGACAGGGGCCTACACCTTC. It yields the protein CASSLETGAYTF.

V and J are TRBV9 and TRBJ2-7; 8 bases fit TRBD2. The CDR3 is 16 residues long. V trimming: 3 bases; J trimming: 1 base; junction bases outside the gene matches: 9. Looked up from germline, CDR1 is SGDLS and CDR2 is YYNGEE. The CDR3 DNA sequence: TGTGCCAGCAGCGCCCTAAGCGGGGGAGCTTCCTACGAGCAGTACTTC. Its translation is CASSALSGGASYEQYF. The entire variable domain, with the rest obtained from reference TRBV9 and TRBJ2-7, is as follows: DSGVTQTPKHLITATGQRVTLRCSPRSGDLSVYWYQQSLDQGLQFLIQYYNGEERAKGNILERFSAQQFPDLHSELNLSSLELGDSALYFCASSALSGGASYEQYFGPGTRLTVT.

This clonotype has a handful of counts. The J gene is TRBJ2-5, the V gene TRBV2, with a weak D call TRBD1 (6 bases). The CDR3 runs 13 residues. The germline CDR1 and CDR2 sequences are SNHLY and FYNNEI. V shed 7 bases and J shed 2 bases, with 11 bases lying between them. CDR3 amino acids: CASTRRGQETQYF. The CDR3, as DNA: TGTGCCAGCACGCGAAGGGGGCAAGAGACCCAGTACTTC.

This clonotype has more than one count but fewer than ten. DNA for the CDR3: TGCAGTGCTAGAGATTCCCAATTATCGGACAGGGACTATTCACCCCTCCACTTT. Residues: CSARDSQLSDRDYSPLHF. The V gene is TRBV20-1, the J gene TRBJ1-6; 8 nucleotides align to TRBD1. Germline CDR1 is DFQATT and CDR2 is SNEGSKA (reference sequence). V shed 0 bases, J shed 8 bases, and the junction held 15 bases outside the gene matches. The CDR3 runs to 18 residues.

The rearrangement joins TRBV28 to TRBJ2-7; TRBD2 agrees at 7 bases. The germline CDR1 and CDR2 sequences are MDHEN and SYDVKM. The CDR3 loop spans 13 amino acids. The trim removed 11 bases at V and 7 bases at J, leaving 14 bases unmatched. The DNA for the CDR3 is TGTGCCGGGGCGGGAGTAGCGGCGGGAGAGCAGTACTTC. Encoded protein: CAGAGVAAGEQYF.

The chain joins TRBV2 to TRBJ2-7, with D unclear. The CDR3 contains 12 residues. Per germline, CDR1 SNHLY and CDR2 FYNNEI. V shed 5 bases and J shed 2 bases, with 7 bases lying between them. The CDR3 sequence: CASSWAPYEQYF. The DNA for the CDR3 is TGTGCCAGCAGTTGGGCTCCCTACGAGCAGTACTTC.

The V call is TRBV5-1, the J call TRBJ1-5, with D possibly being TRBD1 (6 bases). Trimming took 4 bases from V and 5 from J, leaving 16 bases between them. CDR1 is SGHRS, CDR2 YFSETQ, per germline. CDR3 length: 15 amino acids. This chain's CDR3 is CASSPGAAGDQPQHF. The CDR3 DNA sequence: TGCGCCAGCAGCCCCGGGGCGGCAGGGGATCAGCCCCAGCATTTT. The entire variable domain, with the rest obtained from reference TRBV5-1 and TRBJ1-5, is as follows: KAGVTQTPRYLIKTRGQQVTLSCSPISGHRSVSWYQQTPGQGLQFLFEYFSETQRNKGNFPGRFSGRQFSNSRSEMNVSTLELGDSALYLCASSPGAAGDQPQHFGDGTRLSIL.

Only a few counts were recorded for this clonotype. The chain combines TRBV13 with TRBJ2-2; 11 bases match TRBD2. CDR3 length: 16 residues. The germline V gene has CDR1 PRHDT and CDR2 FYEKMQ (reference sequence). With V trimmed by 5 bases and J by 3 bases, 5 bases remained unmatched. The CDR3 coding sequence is TGTGCCAGCAGCCATCCTAGCGGGGGGTACACCGGGGAGCTGTTTTTT. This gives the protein CASSHPSGGYTGELFF.

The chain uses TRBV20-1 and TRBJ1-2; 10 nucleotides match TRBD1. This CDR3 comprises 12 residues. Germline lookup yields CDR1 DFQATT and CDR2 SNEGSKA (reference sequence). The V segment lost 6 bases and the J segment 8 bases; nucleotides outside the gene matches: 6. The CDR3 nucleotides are TGCAGTGCAACCGGGACAGGGGAAGGCTACACCTTC. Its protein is CSATGTGEGYTF.

CDR3 in DNA: TGTGCCACCAGCAGAGACTCGGGGACGGGATATGGCTACACCTTC. Translating gives CATSRDSGTGYGYTF. The chain joins TRBV15 to TRBJ1-2; possible D gene TRBD1, 5 bases. Trimming took off 0 bases at V and 5 bases at J, with 13 bases between the two ends. The germline gives CDR1 LNHNV, CDR2 YYDKDF (reference sequence). This CDR3 has 15 amino acids.

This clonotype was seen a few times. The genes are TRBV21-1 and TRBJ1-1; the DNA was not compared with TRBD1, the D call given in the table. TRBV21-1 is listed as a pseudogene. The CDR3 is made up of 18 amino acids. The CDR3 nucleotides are TGTGCCAGTAGCCATCTAAGATCCGGGACAGGAGGCATCACTGAAGCTTTCTTT. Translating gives CASSHLRSGTGGITEAFF.

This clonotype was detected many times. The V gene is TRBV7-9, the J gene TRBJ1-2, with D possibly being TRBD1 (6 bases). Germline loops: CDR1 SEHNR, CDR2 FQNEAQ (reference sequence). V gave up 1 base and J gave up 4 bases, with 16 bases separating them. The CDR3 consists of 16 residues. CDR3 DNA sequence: TGTGCCAGCAGCTTAGGGTCGACAGGCCCTAGCTATGGCTACACCTTC. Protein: CASSLGSTGPSYGYTF.

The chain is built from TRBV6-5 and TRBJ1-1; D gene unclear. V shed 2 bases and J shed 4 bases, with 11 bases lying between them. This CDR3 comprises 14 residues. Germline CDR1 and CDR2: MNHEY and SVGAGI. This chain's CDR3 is CASSYPGRSTEAFF. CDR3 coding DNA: TGTGCCAGCAGTTACCCCGGACGAAGCACTGAAGCTTTCTTT.

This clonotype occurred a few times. The CDR3 DNA follows: TGTGCCAGCTCAAAGGAGGGCCCAGATACGCAGTATTTT. Protein: CASSKEGPDTQYF. The V and J genes are TRBV18 and TRBJ2-3; TRBD2 is a possible D gene (6 bases). The CDR3 extends over 13 amino acids. Trimming removed 5 bases at V and 4 bases at J, with 10 bases between. Germline V gene sequence: CDR1 KGHSH, CDR2 LQKENI.

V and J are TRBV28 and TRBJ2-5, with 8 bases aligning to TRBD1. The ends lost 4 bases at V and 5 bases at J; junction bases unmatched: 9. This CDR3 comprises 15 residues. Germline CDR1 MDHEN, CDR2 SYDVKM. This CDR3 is CASSWGQALLETQYF. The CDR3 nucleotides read TGTGCCAGCAGTTGGGGACAGGCACTCTTGGAGACCCAGTACTTC.

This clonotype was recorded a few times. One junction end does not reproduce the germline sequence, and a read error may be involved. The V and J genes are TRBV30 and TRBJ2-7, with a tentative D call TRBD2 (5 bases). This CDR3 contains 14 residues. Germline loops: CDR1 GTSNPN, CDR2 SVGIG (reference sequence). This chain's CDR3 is CASRLGPLEFLTEF. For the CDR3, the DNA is TGTGCCTCACGCCTAGGACCACTAGAGTTCCTAACGGAGTTC.

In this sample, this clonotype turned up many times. CDR3 nucleotides: TGCAGCGTTAGCAGGGACCAAAACATTCAGTACTTC. This sequence encodes CSVSRDQNIQYF. The chain uses TRBV29-1 and TRBJ2-4, with D possibly being TRBD1 or TRBD2 (5 bases each). This CDR3 region has 12 residues. Trimming shortened V by 5 bases and J by 5 bases, and 10 bases separated the two germline ends. Germline values: CDR1 SQVTM, CDR2 ANQGSEA.

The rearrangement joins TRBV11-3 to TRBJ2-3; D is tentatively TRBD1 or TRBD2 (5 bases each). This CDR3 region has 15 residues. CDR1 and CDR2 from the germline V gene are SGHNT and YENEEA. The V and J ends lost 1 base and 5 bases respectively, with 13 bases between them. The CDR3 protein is CASSLGGPQVDTQYF. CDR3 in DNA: TGTGCCAGCAGCTTAGGGGGACCCCAAGTAGATACGCAGTATTTT.

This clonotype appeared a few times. CDR3 in amino acids: CASSLLGQAGANVLTF. DNA of the CDR3: TGCGCCAGCAGCTTGTTGGGACAGGCTGGGGCCAACGTCCTGACTTTC. The chain links TRBV5-1 to TRBJ2-6, with 8 bases fitting TRBD1. In germline, CDR1 is SGHRS, CDR2 YFSETQ. There are 16 residues in the CDR3. Losses at the gene ends were 1 base for V and 2 bases for J; bases not matched to a gene: 2.

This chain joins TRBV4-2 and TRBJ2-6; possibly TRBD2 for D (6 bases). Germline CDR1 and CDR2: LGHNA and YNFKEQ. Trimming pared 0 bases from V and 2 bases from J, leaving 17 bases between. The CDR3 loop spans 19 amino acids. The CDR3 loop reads CASSQETRAGRTGANVLTF. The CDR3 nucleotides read TGTGCCAGCAGCCAAGAAACTAGGGCAGGGAGGACTGGGGCCAACGTCCTGACTTTC.

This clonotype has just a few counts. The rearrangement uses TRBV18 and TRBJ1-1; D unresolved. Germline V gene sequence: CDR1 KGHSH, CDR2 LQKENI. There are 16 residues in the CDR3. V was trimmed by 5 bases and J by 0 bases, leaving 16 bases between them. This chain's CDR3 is CASSSDLIGMNTEAFF. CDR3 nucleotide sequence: TGTGCCAGCTCATCAGACCTCATTGGAATGAACACTGAAGCTTTCTTT.